A single sample gave rise to the 32 T cell receptor beta chains below, sequenced in a study of OX40 agonist ivuxolimab in advanced cancers. Profiled with immunoSEQ multiplex PCR; TCRdb holds only in-frame clones, not every one. The sample yields roughly 100,000 clones, about 92% seen once. Sequences were derived from CD4+ or CD8+ T cells sorted from blood, sampled in a trial of the OX40 agonist ivuxolimab. These receptors came from an adult with an advanced solid tumor such as melanoma, head and neck, liver or kidney cancer.

This chain connects TRBV5-6 to TRBJ2-2; 10 bases match TRBD1. CDR1 is SGHDT and CDR2 is YYEEEE in the germline V gene. CDR3 length: 18 residues. V lost 4 bases to trimming and J lost 7 bases; unmatched junction nucleotides: 16. CDR3 in DNA: TGTGCCAGCAGCGGCGGGACAGGGGCCTCCCTTGAGGGCGGGGAGCTGTTTTTT. Protein: CASSGGTGASLEGGELFF.

This clone showed up just once. The genes are TRBV29-1 and TRBJ2-1; D remains unclear. This CDR3 region has 13 residues. Trimming shortened V by 3 bases and J by 4 bases, and 10 bases separated the two germline ends. Germline V CDR1 and CDR2: SQVTM, ANQGSEA. The CDR3 here is CSVDSNTYNEQFF. CDR3 nucleotide sequence: TGCAGCGTTGACTCGAACACGTACAATGAGCAGTTCTTC.

The chain is built from TRBV7-9 and TRBJ1-4; no firm D call. CDR3 length equals 15 residues. V was cut by 1 base and J by 4 bases, with 10 bases left in between. The germline V gene has CDR1 SEHNR and CDR2 FQNEAQ (reference sequence). The chain's CDR3 is CASSLDGYFNEKLFF. For the CDR3, the DNA is TGTGCCAGCAGCTTAGATGGGTATTTTAATGAAAAACTGTTTTTT.

The J gene is TRBJ2-3, the V gene TRBV11-3; D ambiguous. There are 14 residues in the CDR3. Looked up from germline, CDR1 is SGHNT and CDR2 is YENEEA. Trimming shortened V by 5 bases and J by 5 bases, and 14 bases separated the two germline ends. The CDR3 reads CASSLQSVVDTQYF. The CDR3 coding sequence is TGTGCCAGCAGCCTCCAGAGCGTGGTAGATACGCAGTATTTT.

The CDR3 region has the DNA TGTGCCAGCAATGTACGAAAGACCTATGGCTACACCTTC. Translated: CASNVRKTYGYTF. J is TRBJ1-2 and V is TRBV5-2. TRBV5-2 is reported as a pseudogene. The CDR3 length is 13 residues.

The chain combines TRBV7-9 with TRBJ1-5; D is possibly TRBD1 (5 bases). The CDR3 is 13 residues long. Germline CDR1 reads SEHNR; CDR2 reads FQNEAQ (reference sequence). Trimming took 3 bases from V and 3 from J, leaving 6 bases between them. Here the CDR3 reads CASSLGPNQPQHF. CDR3 nucleotide sequence: TGTGCCAGCAGCTTGGGGCCCAATCAGCCCCAGCATTTT. The complete variable domain, with remaining parts taken from reference TRBV7-9 and TRBJ1-5, reads DTGVSQNPRHKITKRGQNVTFRCDPISEHNRLYWYRQTLGQGPEFLTYFQNEAQLEKSRLLSDRFSAERPKGSFSTLEIQRTEQGDSAMYLCASSLGPNQPQHFGDGTRLSIL.

This clone was counted a single time. This sequence joins TRBV7-3 and TRBJ2-1; 7 bases map to TRBD2. Unmatched junction bases numbered 8, after V lost 4 bases and J lost 2 bases. The CDR3 is made up of 16 amino acids. From germline, CDR1 is SGHTA and CDR2 FQGTGA. The CDR3 region has the DNA TGTGCCAGCAGCTCCCCGACTAGCCGCGCCTACAATGAGCAGTTCTTC. Amino acid sequence: CASSSPTSRAYNEQFF.

The chain carries TRBV7-2 and TRBJ2-5; D tentatively fits TRBD1 or TRBD2 (6 bases each). Germline V gene data show CDR1 as SGHTA and CDR2 as FQGNSA. The CDR3 has 12 amino acids. V lost 11 bases, J lost 11 bases, and 21 bases lay in between. CDR3 region: CASGAWGARQYF. The DNA of the CDR3 is TGTGCCTCCGGGGCGTGGGGGGCGAGGCAGTACTTC.

Only a few counts were recorded for this clone. The genes are TRBV7-2 and TRBJ2-7; weak D call: TRBD2 (5 bases). This CDR3 comprises 13 residues. Germline V gene lookup returns CDR1 SGHTA and CDR2 FQGNSA. The V gene lost 2 bases and the J gene lost 3 bases, with 8 bases spanning the gap. CDR3 region: CASSLRLLYEQYF. The DNA of the CDR3 is TGTGCCAGCAGCTTAAGACTACTCTACGAGCAGTACTTC. Full variable domain (outside the CDR3, taken from reference TRBV7-2 and TRBJ2-7): GAGVSQSPSNKVTEKGKDVELRCDPISGHTALYWYRQSLGQGLEFLIYFQGNSAPDKSGLPSDRFSAERTGGSVSTLTIQRTQQEDSAVYLCASSLRLLYEQYFGPGTRLTVT.

The chain carries TRBV4-2 and TRBJ2-7; D is perhaps TRBD1 (6 bases). Trimming pared 4 bases from V and 0 bases from J, leaving 19 bases between. The length of the CDR3 is 17 residues. Germline loops: CDR1 LGHNA, CDR2 YNFKEQ. The CDR3 DNA reads TGTGCCAGCAGCCCCAGGGGCGAGACAGCGGACTCCTACGAGCAGTACTTC. It specifies CASSPRGETADSYEQYF.

The chain is built from TRBV6-5 and TRBJ2-3, with D perhaps assigned TRBD1 or TRBD2 (5 bases each). Trimming took 2 bases from V and 0 from J, leaving 9 bases between them. The germline V gene encodes CDR1 MNHEY and CDR2 SVGAGI. The CDR3 has 15 amino acids. In nucleotides, the CDR3 is TGTGCCAGCAGTTACCGGGACCCTAGCACAGATACGCAGTATTTT. The encoded protein is CASSYRDPSTDTQYF.

This chain uses TRBV7-2 with TRBJ2-1, with D perhaps matching TRBD1 (6 bases). Trimming shortened V by 5 bases and J by 7 bases, and 15 bases separated the two germline ends. Germline V gene sequence: CDR1 SGHTA, CDR2 FQGNSA. This CDR3 is built from 14 residues. As DNA, the CDR3 is TGTGCCAGCAGCCCTAGGGGGACAAAGAATGAGCAGTTCTTC. Protein sequence: CASSPRGTKNEQFF.

The count of this clone is one. The rearrangement links TRBV29-1 to TRBJ2-7; TRBD2 matches 7 bases. The CDR3 totals 13 residues. V gave up 7 bases and J gave up 4 bases; unmatched junction bases: 10. CDR1 is SQVTM and CDR2 is ANQGSEA in the germline V gene. The CDR3 is CSAKAGPQYEQYF. CDR3 DNA sequence: TGCAGCGCTAAAGCGGGGCCCCAATACGAGCAGTACTTC.

The chain carries TRBV10-3 and TRBJ2-7; 7 bases agree with TRBD2. Per germline, CDR1 ENHRY and CDR2 SYGVKD. The CDR3 loop spans 14 amino acids. V dropped 3 bases and J dropped 8; count of bases not matched to a gene: 10. This CDR3 reads CAISDGLGGVKQYF. CDR3 in DNA: TGTGCCATCAGTGACGGACTAGGCGGGGTTAAGCAGTACTTC.

V and J are TRBV7-9 and TRBJ1-4, with D perhaps matching TRBD1 (5 bases). The germline V and J ends were trimmed by 4 bases and 0 bases, with 9 bases remaining between them. The length of the CDR3 is 15 residues. CDR1 SEHNR and CDR2 FQNEAQ come from the germline V gene (reference sequence). The CDR3 here is CASSYTGPTNEKLFF. CDR3 bases: TGTGCCAGCAGCTACACAGGACCAACTAATGAAAAACTGTTTTTT.

V gene TRBV15 combines with J gene TRBJ1-4, with D hard to call. This CDR3 is built from 15 residues. Germline CDR1 LNHNV, CDR2 YYDKDF (reference sequence). The V end was cut by 5 bases, the J end by 0 bases, with 10 bases between. This chain's CDR3 is CATSRFSATNEKLFF. The DNA for the CDR3 is TGTGCCACCAGCCGATTCAGTGCAACTAATGAAAAACTGTTTTTT.

The V gene is TRBV4-3, the J gene TRBJ2-2, with D hard to call. From germline, CDR1 is LGHNA and CDR2 YSLEER. The CDR3 extends over 13 amino acids. The germline V and J ends were trimmed by 1 base and 1 base, with 1 base remaining between them. The CDR3 reads CASSQGNTGELFF. CDR3 coding DNA: TGCGCCAGCAGCCAAGGGAACACCGGGGAGCTGTTTTTT.

The chain combines TRBV2 with TRBJ1-2; D unresolved. CDR1 is SNHLY and CDR2 is FYNNEI in the germline V gene. This CDR3 contains 15 residues. The V gene lost 6 bases and the J gene lost 2 bases, with 16 bases spanning the gap. The chain's CDR3 is CASRIQEEENYGYTF. The CDR3 DNA reads TGTGCCAGCAGAATCCAGGAGGAGGAGAACTATGGCTACACCTTC. Based on the CDR3 plus reference TRBV2 and TRBJ1-2, the full variable domain is EPEVTQTPSHQVTQMGQEVILRCVPISNHLYFYWYRQILGQKVEFLVSFYNNEISEKSEIFDDQFSVERPDGSNFTLKIRSTKLEDSAMYFCASRIQEEENYGYTFGSGTRLTVV.

The rearrangement uses TRBV7-2 and TRBJ1-4; D gene unclear. The CDR3 spans 15 residues. The germline V gene has CDR1 SGHTA and CDR2 FQGNSA. Trimming removed 0 bases at V and 6 bases at J, with 11 bases between. For the CDR3, the DNA is TGTGCCAGCAGCTTAGCGAACAGCGCTTATGAAAAACTGTTTTTT. It codes for CASSLANSAYEKLFF.

The V and J genes are TRBV5-5 and TRBJ2-7; D gene unclear. Germline V CDR1 and CDR2: SGHKS, YYEKEE (reference sequence). V was trimmed by 7 bases and J by 0 bases, leaving 14 bases between them. The CDR3 totals 14 residues. The CDR3 here is CASAAGPSSYEQYF. The CDR3 nucleotides are TGTGCCAGCGCAGCCGGGCCTTCCTCCTACGAGCAGTACTTC.

This clone was seen only once. The chain employs TRBV6-1 and TRBJ2-1; D gene uncertain. This CDR3 spans 12 amino acids. V lost 3 bases and J 9 bases, leaving 9 bases between the germline ends. Germline V lookup: CDR1 MNHNS, CDR2 SASEGT. CDR3 loop: CASSELRIEQFF. CDR3 in DNA: TGTGCCAGCAGTGAGTTGAGAATTGAGCAGTTCTTC.

CDR3 bases: TGTGCCAGCAGCCCCCGGGACAGAGAAAATTCACCCCTCCACTTT. Residues: CASSPRDRENSPLHF. The rearrangement uses TRBV7-6 and TRBJ1-6, with 7 bases that match TRBD1. The length of the CDR3 is 15 residues. CDR1 and CDR2 from the germline V gene are SGHVS and FNYEAQ. J gave up 7 bases and V 5 bases, and 8 bases lay outside the gene matches.

V is TRBV4-3 and J is TRBJ2-5; 11 nucleotides align to TRBD2. The CDR3 has 21 residues. CDR1 is LGHNA and CDR2 is YSLEER in the germline V gene. V shed 0 bases, J shed 2 bases, and the junction held 17 bases outside the gene matches. The CDR3 nucleotides are TGCGCCAGCAGCCAAGATCAATTAGGAGTACTAGGGACTAGCGGTCAAGAGACCCAGTACTTC. It specifies CASSQDQLGVLGTSGQETQYF.

This chain connects TRBV4-1 to TRBJ2-5, with D hard to call. Germline V gene lookup returns CDR1 MGHRA and CDR2 YSYEKL. Between the trimmed V and J ends, which lost 1 base and 5 bases, there was a span of 11 bases. The CDR3 consists of 14 residues. As DNA, the CDR3 is TGCGCCAGCAGCCAAGGTCCCCGCGTCGAGACCCAGTACTTC. Encoded protein: CASSQGPRVETQYF.

This clone was counted only a few times. The V gene is TRBV18, the J gene TRBJ1-5; D not certain. V was trimmed by 3 bases and J by 5 bases, leaving 14 bases between them. The CDR3 loop spans 15 amino acids. The germline gives CDR1 KGHSH, CDR2 LQKENI. The CDR3 DNA sequence: TGTGCCAGCTCACCCACAAATCAGGCCGATCAGCCCCAGCATTTT. Translation: CASSPTNQADQPQHF.

This chain links TRBV5-4 with TRBJ1-2, with D unclear. V was shortened by 0 bases and J by 3 bases, with 12 bases between the two germline ends. The CDR3 loop spans 15 amino acids. The germline V gene has CDR1 SGHNT and CDR2 YYREEE (reference sequence). The CDR3 nucleotides read TGTGCCAGCAGCTTGGGCGGGTTTCGAGACTATGGCTACACCTTC. Translating it yields CASSLGGFRDYGYTF.

This rearrangement joins TRBV6-5 to TRBJ1-1; TRBD1 agrees at 7 bases. This CDR3 spans 14 amino acids. V lost 4 bases to trimming and J lost 1 base; unmatched junction nucleotides: 3. CDR1 MNHEY and CDR2 SVGAGI come from the germline V gene. DNA of the CDR3: TGTGCCAGCAGTTGGGACAGATCGAACACTGAAGCTTTCTTT. Protein product: CASSWDRSNTEAFF.

The chain couples TRBV7-9 to TRBJ2-3; TRBD2 matches at 13 bases. Germline CDR1 SEHNR, CDR2 FQNEAQ (reference sequence). The CDR3 is 16 amino acids. Trimming removed 6 bases from V and 3 bases from J; junction bases left unmatched: 6. CDR3 bases: TGTGCCAGCAGATCAGGGACTAGCGGGATAACAGATACGCAGTATTTT. This encodes CASRSGTSGITDTQYF.

CDR3 residues: CASSFSAGLLETQYF. As DNA, the CDR3 is TGTGCCAGCAGTTTTTCGGCGGGACTTCTCGAGACCCAGTACTTC. V gene TRBV28 combines with J gene TRBJ2-5, with TRBD2 as a possible D gene (6 bases). Trimming stripped 3 bases from V and 5 bases from J, with 16 bases between. The CDR3 extends over 15 amino acids. CDR1 is MDHEN and CDR2 is SYDVKM in the germline V gene.

In this sample, this clone turned up many times. The genes are TRBV7-2 and TRBJ2-7; D unclear. There are 15 residues in the CDR3. Germline V CDR1 and CDR2: SGHTA, FQGNSA. V lost 5 bases and J 2 bases, leaving 16 bases between the germline ends. The CDR3 region is CASSPPVGSTYEQYF. The CDR3 DNA follows: TGTGCCAGCAGCCCACCGGTGGGTTCCACCTACGAGCAGTACTTC.

The chain employs TRBV19 and TRBJ1-1; perhaps TRBD1 as D (6 bases). V was clipped by 4 bases and J by 3 bases, with 12 bases between them. Germline CDR1 and CDR2: LNHDA and SQIVND (reference sequence). The CDR3 consists of 14 residues. The CDR3, as DNA: TGTGCCAGTAGTAGAGGGGGTTTGGACACTGAAGCTTTCTTT. This codes for CASSRGGLDTEAFF.

The chain couples TRBV7-9 to TRBJ2-1; 7 bases are a match to TRBD2. Germline assignment: CDR1 SEHNR and CDR2 FQNEAQ (reference sequence). J lost 0 bases, V lost 7 bases, and 9 bases had no gene match. The CDR3 has 16 amino acids. The CDR3 DNA follows: TGTGCCAGCACATCGGGGAGGGGTGACTCCTACAATGAGCAGTTCTTC. It encodes CASTSGRGDSYNEQFF.